The next 5 T cell receptor beta chains were all read from a single sample in a study of T cells in Graves' hyperthyroidism and ophthalmopathy. What was amplified from RNA transcripts were TCR beta CDR3 regions. HTBI primers were used for first-round RT-PCR of the TCR CDR3. TCRdb analysed the multiplex PCR reads with MiXCR anew, one entry per CDR3 protein. Among over 450,000 distinct CDR3 sequences, around an eighth were seen once, and the ten largest hold around a sixth. The specimen was blood. The receptors derive from a woman aged 18-29 years with Graves' hyperthyroidism.

The rearrangement joins TRBV12-3 or TRBV12-4 to TRBJ1-5, with D possibly matching TRBD1 (5 bases). The CDR3 extends over 17 amino acids. V gave up 3 bases and J gave up 2 bases, with 17 bases separating them. CDR3 DNA sequence: TGTGCCAGCAGTTTCGGCATGGGGCTGGGGGGCAATCAGCCCCAGCATTTT. This sequence encodes CASSFGMGLGGNQPQHF.

This clonotype was counted ten times or more. CDR3 loop: CASSPRVAGTADTQYF. The DNA for the CDR3 is TGTGCCAGCAGCCCTCGGGTAGCGGGAACTGCAGATACGCAGTATTTT. V gene TRBV11-2 combines with J gene TRBJ2-3; 8 bases fit TRBD2. Germline V lookup: CDR1 SGHAT, CDR2 FQNNGV. The CDR3 has 16 amino acids. J lost 4 bases, V lost 5 bases, and 11 bases had no gene match.

The chain links TRBV19 to TRBJ1-3; possible D gene TRBD1, 5 bases. The CDR3 length is 15 residues. The V and J ends lost 6 bases and 0 bases respectively, with 12 bases between them. The germline V gene has CDR1 LNHDA and CDR2 SQIVND (reference sequence). Here the CDR3 reads CASRPTGISGNTIYF. The DNA of the CDR3 is TGTGCCAGTAGACCCACAGGAATCTCTGGAAACACCATATATTTT.

The genes are TRBV24-1 and TRBJ2-1; D might be TRBD1 or TRBD2, each matching 6 bases. The germline V gene has CDR1 KGHDR and CDR2 SFDVKD. The ends were cut back, 5 bases at V and 4 bases at J, with 11 bases in the middle. The CDR3 has 14 residues. This CDR3 is CATSGGGGYNEQFF. CDR3 nucleotide sequence: TGTGCCACCAGTGGTGGAGGGGGTTACAATGAGCAGTTCTTC.

This clonotype occurred many times. The germline gene is not matched at one end of the junction; a read error may be the cause. The chain combines TRBV5-8 with TRBJ2-3; no firm D call. The germline V gene encodes CDR1 SGHTS and CDR2 YDEGEE. The CDR3 is 13 residues long. The CDR3 region is CASNLVATPTQYF. Written as DNA, the CDR3 is TGTGCCAGCAACTTGGTAGCCACTCCGACGCAGTATTTT.